The 5 T cell receptor beta chains below were found in one sample sequenced in a study of cytotoxic CD8 clonotypes in ibrutinib-treated CLL. The assay was immunoSEQ multiplex PCR, and TCRdb's table has in-frame clones only and misses some. Of some 200,000 clones in the sample, about 72% were seen once. This specimen consisted of PBMCs, obtained after 24 months of ibrutinib treatment. All receptors come from a human donor with chronic lymphocytic leukemia.

This chain uses TRBV28 with TRBJ1-2; D is possibly TRBD1 (6 bases). Trimming pared 8 bases from V and 4 bases from J, leaving 20 bases between. Germline values: CDR1 MDHEN, CDR2 SYDVKM. This CDR3 has 15 amino acids. DNA for the CDR3: TGTGCCAGCGTCGATGGTCCAACAGGGATCTATGGCTACACCTTC. This translates into CASVDGPTGIYGYTF.

The chain carries TRBV9 and TRBJ2-7; TRBD1 is a possible D gene (5 bases). Germline V CDR1 and CDR2: SGDLS, YYNGEE. This CDR3 comprises 16 residues. Between the trimmed V and J ends, which lost 3 bases and 0 bases, there was a span of 16 bases. In DNA, the CDR3 is TGTGCCAGCAGCGCATCCATTCGACAGAGCTCCTACGAGCAGTACTTC. Its protein is CASSASIRQSSYEQYF.

The chain is built from TRBV28 and TRBJ2-7, with 10 bases aligning to TRBD2. This CDR3 contains 17 residues. Germline trimming cut 6 bases from V and 5 bases from J; bases unmatched to any gene: 16. Germline lookup yields CDR1 MDHEN and CDR2 SYDVKM. The CDR3 bases are TGTGCCAGCAGCCTTATGGGGGGACTAGCGACGTGGAACGAGCAGTACTTC. As protein: CASSLMGGLATWNEQYF. Combining the CDR3 with reference TRBV28 and TRBJ2-7 gives the whole variable domain DVKVTQSSRYLVKRTGEKVFLECVQDMDHENMFWYRQDPGLGLRLIYFSYDVKMKEKGDIPEGYSVSREKKERFSLILESASTNQTSMYLCASSLMGGLATWNEQYFGPGTRLTVT.

This sequence joins TRBV4-2 and TRBJ2-1, with D possibly TRBD2 on 6 matching bases. The CDR3 runs to 13 residues. V was cut by 0 bases and J by 15 bases, with 15 bases left in between. Germline CDR1 LGHNA, CDR2 YNFKEQ. The chain's CDR3 is CASSQDQRAGWFF. Written as DNA, the CDR3 is TGTGCCAGCAGCCAAGATCAGCGGGCGGGTTGGTTCTTC.

This chain connects TRBV29-1 to TRBJ2-5, with D maybe TRBD1 (5 bases). V was clipped by 2 bases and J by 0 bases, with 7 bases between them. Germline V gene sequence: CDR1 SQVTM, CDR2 ANQGSEA. This CDR3 contains 13 residues. The CDR3 coding sequence is TGCAGCGTTGAAAGGGGAAACCAAGAGACCCAGTACTTC. Translating gives CSVERGNQETQYF.